These 10 T cell receptor beta chains were sequenced from one sample in a study of blood T cell repertoires in COVID-19. The protocol was immunoSEQ multiplex PCR, while the TCRdb copy is restricted to in-frame clones and leaves out a portion. The table shows 490,000 or so clones, with approximately 91% occurring only once. Sequenced material: PBMCs or T cells enriched from blood (not recorded which). Every receptor here comes from a woman aged 55-69 years who had recovered from COVID-19.

The V gene is TRBV18, the J gene TRBJ1-1; 8 positions agree with TRBD1. In germline, CDR1 is KGHSH, CDR2 LQKENI. V lost 6 bases and J lost 6; bases outside the gene matches: 12. The CDR3 is made up of 15 amino acids. The CDR3 sequence is CASSPKLTGVSEAFF. The CDR3 nucleotides read TGTGCCAGCTCCCCAAAACTGACAGGGGTCTCTGAAGCTTTCTTT.

The chain combines TRBV5-4 with TRBJ2-7, with TRBD2 matching over 12 bases. The CDR3 totals 17 residues. CDR1 is SGHNT and CDR2 is YYREEE in the germline V gene (reference sequence). V was pared by 1 base and J by 0 bases, with 5 bases of the junction left unmatched. The CDR3 reads CASSLMGLAGSSYEQYF. The CDR3 DNA is TGTGCCAGCAGCTTGATGGGACTAGCGGGTAGCTCCTACGAGCAGTACTTC. Full variable domain (missing parts from reference TRBV5-4 and TRBJ2-7): ETGVTQSPTHLIKTRGQQVTLRCSSQSGHNTVSWYQQALGQGPQFIFQYYREEENGRGNFPPRFSGLQFPNYSSELNVNALELDDSALYLCASSLMGLAGSSYEQYFGPGTRLTVT.

The rearrangement uses TRBV29-1 and TRBJ2-3, with TRBD2 identical over 7 bases. This CDR3 comprises 11 residues. Losses at the gene ends were 6 bases for V and 10 bases for J; bases not matched to a gene: 7. Germline V lookup: CDR1 SQVTM, CDR2 ANQGSEA. The CDR3 here is CSVDGLVSQYF. CDR3 sequence (DNA): TGCAGCGTGGACGGACTAGTCTCGCAGTATTTT.

This chain uses TRBV5-1 with TRBJ2-2; TRBD1 matches 7 bases. Looked up from germline, CDR1 is SGHRS and CDR2 is YFSETQ. The J segment lost 0 bases and the V segment lost 10 bases, leaving 9 bases of the junction unmatched. CDR3 size: 15 residues. The CDR3 loop is CAGQQGPSNTGELFF. CDR3 nucleotides: TGCGCCGGGCAACAGGGGCCCTCGAACACCGGGGAGCTGTTTTTT.

The rearrangement uses TRBV2 and TRBJ1-2; 7 bases align to TRBD1. The V and J ends lost 8 bases and 0 bases, in that order; junction bases with no gene match: 6. CDR1 is SNHLY, CDR2 FYNNEI, per germline. The CDR3 consists of 14 residues. The CDR3 coding sequence is TGTGCCAGCCTAGACAGGGACACTAACTATGGCTACACCTTC. It is translated as CASLDRDTNYGYTF.

A single count supports this clone. The chain couples TRBV7-2 to TRBJ2-1; 7 bases align to TRBD1. The junction had 6 bases not matched to a gene; V was cut back by 2 bases and J by 14 bases. Germline loops: CDR1 SGHTA, CDR2 FQGNSA. The CDR3 totals 12 residues. DNA for the CDR3: TGTGCCAGCAGCTTATTCCCCAGGGGGAAGTTCTTC. Translated, it gives CASSLFPRGKFF.

This clone appeared once. The chain combines TRBV30 with TRBJ2-2; no reliable D call. Germline V gene lookup returns CDR1 GTSNPN and CDR2 SVGIG (reference sequence). The CDR3 spans 15 residues. V dropped 1 base and J dropped 3 bases, with 12 bases sitting between them. In nucleotides, the CDR3 is TGTGCCTGGAGTGAGAAGACCAGGTACACCGGGGAGCTGTTTTTT. It codes for CAWSEKTRYTGELFF.

The CDR3 loop is CASSEGQGVVYGYTF. In nucleotides, the CDR3 is TGTGCCAGCAGTGAAGGACAGGGAGTCGTCTATGGCTACACCTTC. This sequence joins TRBV2 and TRBJ1-2; 7 bases match TRBD1. This CDR3 spans 15 amino acids. V lost 1 base, J lost 4 bases, and 6 bases stayed unmatched. Germline-derived CDR1 and CDR2 are SNHLY and FYNNEI.

V and J are TRBV7-2 and TRBJ2-1, with TRBD2 matching over 7 bases. V was pared by 3 bases and J by 0 bases, with 11 bases of the junction left unmatched. The germline V gene encodes CDR1 SGHTA and CDR2 FQGNSA. The CDR3 is 18 residues long. This chain's CDR3 is CASSLERGELSSYNEQFF. CDR3 sequence (DNA): TGTGCCAGCAGCTTGGAGCGGGGCGAATTAAGCTCCTACAATGAGCAGTTCTTC.

The rearrangement links TRBV19 to TRBJ2-2; 13 bases are shared with TRBD2. The germline gives CDR1 LNHDA, CDR2 SQIVND (reference sequence). The junction had 2 bases not matched to a gene; V was cut back by 6 bases and J by 4 bases. The CDR3 contains 15 residues. The CDR3 DNA follows: TGTGCCAGTAGCGGACTAGCGGGGGCCACCGGGGAGCTGTTTTTT. It is translated as CASSGLAGATGELFF.